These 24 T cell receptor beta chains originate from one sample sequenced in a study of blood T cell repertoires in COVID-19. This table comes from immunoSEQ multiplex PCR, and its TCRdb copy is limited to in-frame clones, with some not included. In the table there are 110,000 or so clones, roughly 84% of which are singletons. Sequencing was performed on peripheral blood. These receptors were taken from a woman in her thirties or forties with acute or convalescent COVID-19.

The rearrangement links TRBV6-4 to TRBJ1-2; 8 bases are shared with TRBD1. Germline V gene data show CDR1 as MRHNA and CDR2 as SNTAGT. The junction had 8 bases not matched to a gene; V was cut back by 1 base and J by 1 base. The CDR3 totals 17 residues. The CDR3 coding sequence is TGTGCCAGCAGTGACTACCTTGGGGGGACAGGTAACTATGGCTACACCTTC. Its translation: CASSDYLGGTGNYGYTF.

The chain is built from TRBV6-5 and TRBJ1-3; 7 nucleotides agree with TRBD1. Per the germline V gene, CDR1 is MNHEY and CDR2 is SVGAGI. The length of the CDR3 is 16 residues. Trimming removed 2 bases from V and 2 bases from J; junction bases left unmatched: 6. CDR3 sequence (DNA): TGTGCCAGCAGTTACCGGCGACAGGGAGCTGGAAACACCATATATTTT. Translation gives CASSYRRQGAGNTIYF.

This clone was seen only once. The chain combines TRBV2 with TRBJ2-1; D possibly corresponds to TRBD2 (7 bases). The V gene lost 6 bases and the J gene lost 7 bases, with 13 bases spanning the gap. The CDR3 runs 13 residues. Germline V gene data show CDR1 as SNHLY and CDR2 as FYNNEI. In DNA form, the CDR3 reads TGTGCCAGCAGGAGGGGGGGCGGGAATGAGCAGTTCTTC. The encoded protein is CASRRGGGNEQFF.

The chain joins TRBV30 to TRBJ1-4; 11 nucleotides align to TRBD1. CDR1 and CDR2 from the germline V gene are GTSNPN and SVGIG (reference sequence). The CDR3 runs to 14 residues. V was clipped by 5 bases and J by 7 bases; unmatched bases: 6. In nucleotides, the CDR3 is TGTGCCTGGCAGCGGGGGACAGGGGGTGAAAAACTGTTTTTT. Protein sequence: CAWQRGTGGEKLFF.

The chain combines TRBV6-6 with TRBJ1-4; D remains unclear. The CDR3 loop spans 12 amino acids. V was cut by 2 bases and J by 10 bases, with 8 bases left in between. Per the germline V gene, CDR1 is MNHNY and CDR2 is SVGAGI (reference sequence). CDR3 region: CASSYPPGKLFF. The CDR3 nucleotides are TGTGCCAGCAGTTACCCCCCGGGAAAACTGTTTTTT.

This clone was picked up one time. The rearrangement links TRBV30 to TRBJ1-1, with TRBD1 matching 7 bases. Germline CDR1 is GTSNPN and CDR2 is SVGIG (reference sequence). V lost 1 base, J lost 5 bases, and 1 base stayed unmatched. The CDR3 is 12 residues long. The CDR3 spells CAWSARGTEAFF. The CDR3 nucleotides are TGTGCCTGGAGTGCCAGGGGGACTGAAGCTTTCTTT.

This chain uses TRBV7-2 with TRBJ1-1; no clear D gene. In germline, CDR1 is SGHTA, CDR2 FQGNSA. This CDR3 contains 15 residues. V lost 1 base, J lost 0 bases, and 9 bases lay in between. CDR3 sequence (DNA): TGTGCCAGCAGCTTAGGTCCGAGCATGAACACTGAAGCTTTCTTT. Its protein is CASSLGPSMNTEAFF.

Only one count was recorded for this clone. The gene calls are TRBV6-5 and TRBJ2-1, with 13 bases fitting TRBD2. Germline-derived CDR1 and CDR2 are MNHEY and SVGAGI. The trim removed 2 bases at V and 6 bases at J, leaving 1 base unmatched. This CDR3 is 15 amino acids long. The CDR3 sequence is CASSYGLAGVNEQFF. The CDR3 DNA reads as TGTGCCAGCAGTTACGGACTAGCGGGGGTCAATGAGCAGTTCTTC.

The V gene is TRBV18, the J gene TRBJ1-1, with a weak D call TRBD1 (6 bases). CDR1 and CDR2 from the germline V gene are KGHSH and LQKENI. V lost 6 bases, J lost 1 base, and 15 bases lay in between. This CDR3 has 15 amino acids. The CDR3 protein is CASSQNRVKNTEAFF. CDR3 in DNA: TGTGCCAGCTCCCAGAACAGGGTAAAGAACACTGAAGCTTTCTTT.

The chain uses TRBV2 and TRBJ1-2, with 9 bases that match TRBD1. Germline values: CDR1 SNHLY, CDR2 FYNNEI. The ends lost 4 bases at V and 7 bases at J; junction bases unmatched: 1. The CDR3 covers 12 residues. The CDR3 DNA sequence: TGTGCCAGCAGTGTGGACAGGGGTGGCTACACCTTC. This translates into CASSVDRGGYTF. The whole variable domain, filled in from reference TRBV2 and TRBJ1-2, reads EPEVTQTPSHQVTQMGQEVILRCVPISNHLYFYWYRQILGQKVEFLVSFYNNEISEKSEIFDDQFSVERPDGSNFTLKIRSTKLEDSAMYFCASSVDRGGYTFGSGTRLTVV.

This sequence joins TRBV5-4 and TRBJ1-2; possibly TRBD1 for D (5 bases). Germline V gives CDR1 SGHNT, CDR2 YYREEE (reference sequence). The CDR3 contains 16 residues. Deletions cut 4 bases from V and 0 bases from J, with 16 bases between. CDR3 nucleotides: TGTGCCAGCAGCGGGGCCGGGGGGGAATCTAACTATGGCTACACCTTC. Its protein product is CASSGAGGESNYGYTF.

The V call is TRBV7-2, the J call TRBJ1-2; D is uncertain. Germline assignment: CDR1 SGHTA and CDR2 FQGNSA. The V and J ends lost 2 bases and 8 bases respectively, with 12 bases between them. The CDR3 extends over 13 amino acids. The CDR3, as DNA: TGTGCCAGCAGCTTAAAAACAAGGAGCGGCTACACCTTC. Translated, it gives CASSLKTRSGYTF. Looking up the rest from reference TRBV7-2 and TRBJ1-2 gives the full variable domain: GAGVSQSPSNKVTEKGKDVELRCDPISGHTALYWYRQSLGQGLEFLIYFQGNSAPDKSGLPSDRFSAERTGGSVSTLTIQRTQQEDSAVYLCASSLKTRSGYTFGSGTRLTVV.

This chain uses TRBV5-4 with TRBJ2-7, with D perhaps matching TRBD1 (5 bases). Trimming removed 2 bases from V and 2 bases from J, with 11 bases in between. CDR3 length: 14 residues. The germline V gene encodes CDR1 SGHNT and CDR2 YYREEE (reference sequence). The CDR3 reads CASSLRGRAYEQYF. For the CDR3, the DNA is TGTGCCAGCAGCTTAAGGGGCAGGGCCTACGAGCAGTACTTC.

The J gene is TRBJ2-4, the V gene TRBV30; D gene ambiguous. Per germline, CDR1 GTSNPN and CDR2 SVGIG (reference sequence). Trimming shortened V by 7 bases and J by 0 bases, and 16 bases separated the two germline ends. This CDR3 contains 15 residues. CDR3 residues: CALAWSPSAKNIQYF. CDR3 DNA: TGTGCCTTGGCCTGGTCCCCTTCAGCCAAAAACATTCAGTACTTC.

The CDR3 nucleotides read TGTGCCAGCAGGGTTCGGAATGAGCAGTTCTTC. It yields the protein CASRVRNEQFF. The rearrangement joins TRBV6-5 to TRBJ2-1; D is undetermined. The ends were cut back, 6 bases at V and 7 bases at J, with 7 bases in the middle. Germline V gene data show CDR1 as MNHEY and CDR2 as SVGAGI. The CDR3 has 11 amino acids.

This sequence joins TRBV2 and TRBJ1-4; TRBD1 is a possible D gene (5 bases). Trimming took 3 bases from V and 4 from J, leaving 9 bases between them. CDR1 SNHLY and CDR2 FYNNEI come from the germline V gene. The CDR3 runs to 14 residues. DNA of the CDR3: TGTGCCAGCAGTGACGACAGCTTTAATGAAAAACTGTTTTTT. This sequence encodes CASSDDSFNEKLFF.

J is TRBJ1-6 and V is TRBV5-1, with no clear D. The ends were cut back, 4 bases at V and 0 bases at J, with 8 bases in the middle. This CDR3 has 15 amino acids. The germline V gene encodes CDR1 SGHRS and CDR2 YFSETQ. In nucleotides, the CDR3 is TGCGCCAGCAGCGAAGGGAGCTCCTATAATTCACCCCTCCACTTT. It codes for CASSEGSSYNSPLHF. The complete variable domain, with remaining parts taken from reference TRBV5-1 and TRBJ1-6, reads KAGVTQTPRYLIKTRGQQVTLSCSPISGHRSVSWYQQTPGQGLQFLFEYFSETQRNKGNFPGRFSGRQFSNSRSEMNVSTLELGDSALYLCASSEGSSYNSPLHFGNGTRLTVT.

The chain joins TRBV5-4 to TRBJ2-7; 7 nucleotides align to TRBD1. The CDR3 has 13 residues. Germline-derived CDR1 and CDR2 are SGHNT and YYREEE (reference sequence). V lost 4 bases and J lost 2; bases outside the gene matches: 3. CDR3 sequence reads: CASSPDRTYEQYF. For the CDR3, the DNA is TGTGCCAGCAGCCCGGACAGGACCTACGAGCAGTACTTC. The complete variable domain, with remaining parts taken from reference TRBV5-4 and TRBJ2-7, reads ETGVTQSPTHLIKTRGQQVTLRCSSQSGHNTVSWYQQALGQGPQFIFQYYREEENGRGNFPPRFSGLQFPNYSSELNVNALELDDSALYLCASSPDRTYEQYFGPGTRLTVT.

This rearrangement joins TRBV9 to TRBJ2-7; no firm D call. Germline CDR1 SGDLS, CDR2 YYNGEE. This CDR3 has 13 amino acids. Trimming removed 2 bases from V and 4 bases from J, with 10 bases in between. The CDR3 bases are TGTGCCAGCAGCGTTAGTACAGAGTACGAGCAGTACTTC. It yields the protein CASSVSTEYEQYF.

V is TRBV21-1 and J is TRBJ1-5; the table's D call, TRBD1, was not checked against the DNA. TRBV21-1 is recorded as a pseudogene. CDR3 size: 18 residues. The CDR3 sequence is CASSKDGDRAYSNQPQHF. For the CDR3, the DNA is TGTGCCAGCAGCAAAGACGGGGACAGAGCTTATAGCAATCAGCCCCAGCATTTT.

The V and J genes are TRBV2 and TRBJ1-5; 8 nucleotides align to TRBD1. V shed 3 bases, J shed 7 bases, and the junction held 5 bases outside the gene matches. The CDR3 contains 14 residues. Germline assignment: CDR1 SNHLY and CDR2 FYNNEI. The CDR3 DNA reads TGTGCCAGCAGTGAGCCCCCAGGGGGCCAGCCCCAGCATTTT. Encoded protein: CASSEPPGGQPQHF. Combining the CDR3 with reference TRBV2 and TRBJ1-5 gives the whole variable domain EPEVTQTPSHQVTQMGQEVILRCVPISNHLYFYWYRQILGQKVEFLVSFYNNEISEKSEIFDDQFSVERPDGSNFTLKIRSTKLEDSAMYFCASSEPPGGQPQHFGDGTRLSIL.

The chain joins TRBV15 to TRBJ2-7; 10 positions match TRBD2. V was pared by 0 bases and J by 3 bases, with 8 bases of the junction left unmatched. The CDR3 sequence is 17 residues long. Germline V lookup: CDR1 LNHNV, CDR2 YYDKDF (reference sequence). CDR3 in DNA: TGTGCCACCAGCAGAGAGCGGGCTAGCGGGGGCCACTACGAGCAGTACTTC. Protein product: CATSRERASGGHYEQYF.

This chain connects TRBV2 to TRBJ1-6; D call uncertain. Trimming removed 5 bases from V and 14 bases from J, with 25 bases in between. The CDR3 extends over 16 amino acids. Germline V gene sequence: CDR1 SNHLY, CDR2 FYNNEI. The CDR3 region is CASSKLSYRFIESLHF. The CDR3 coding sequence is TGTGCCAGCAGTAAACTCTCCTATCGATTCATTGAATCCCTCCACTTT.

CDR3 residues: CSVDSWATEAFF. DNA of the CDR3: TGCAGCGTTGACTCGTGGGCCACTGAAGCTTTCTTT. The J gene is TRBJ1-1, the V gene TRBV29-1; D is unclear. CDR3 length equals 12 residues. Germline values: CDR1 SQVTM, CDR2 ANQGSEA. Trimming stripped 3 bases from V and 4 bases from J, with 9 bases between. Filled out from reference TRBV29-1 and TRBJ1-1, the complete variable domain reads SAVISQKPSRDICQRGTSLTIQCQVDSQVTMMFWYRQQPGQSLTLIATANQGSEATYESGFVIDKFPISRPNLTFSTLTVSNMSPEDSSIYLCSVDSWATEAFFGQGTRLTVV.